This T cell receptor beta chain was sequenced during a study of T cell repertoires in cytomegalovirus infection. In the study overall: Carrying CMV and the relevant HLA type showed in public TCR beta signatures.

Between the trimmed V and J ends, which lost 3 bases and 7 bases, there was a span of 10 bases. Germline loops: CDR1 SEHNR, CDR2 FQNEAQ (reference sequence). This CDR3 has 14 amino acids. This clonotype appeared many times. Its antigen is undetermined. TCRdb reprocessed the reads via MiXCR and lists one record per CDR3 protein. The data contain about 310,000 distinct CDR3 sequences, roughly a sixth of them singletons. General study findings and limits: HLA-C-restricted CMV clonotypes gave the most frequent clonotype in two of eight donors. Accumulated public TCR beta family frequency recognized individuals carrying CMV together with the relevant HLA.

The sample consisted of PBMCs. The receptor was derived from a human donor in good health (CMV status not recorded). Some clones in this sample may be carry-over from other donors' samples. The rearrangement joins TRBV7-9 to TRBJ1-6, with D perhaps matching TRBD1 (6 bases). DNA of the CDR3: TGTGCCAGCAGCTTTCTTCAGGGGAATTCACCCCTCCACTTT. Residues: CASSFLQGNSPLHF.